Listed below are T cell receptor beta chains from one sample, sequenced in a study of blood T cell repertoires in COVID-19. Generated by immunoSEQ multiplex PCR, the TCRdb table keeps only in-frame clones and is missing some. The table has roughly 190,000 clones, 60% to 85% seen once. Sequencing was performed on peripheral blood. The receptors derive from a woman in her forties or fifties with active or convalescent COVID-19. The CDR3 runs from the conserved cysteine through the conserved F or W. D genes are given only for firm matches. A row's size may be missing; if present it is once, few, many or a size class.

CDR3 DNA: TGTGCCAGCAGCTCACAGGGGGCGCGCGGTCAGCCCCAGCATTTT; CDR3 protein: CASSSQGARGQPQHF; D gene: TRBD1; V gene: TRBV7-2; clone size: .; J gene: TRBJ1-5
CDR3 DNA: TGCGCCAGCAGTGAGCCGTCCGGGTTGGGCAATCAGCCCCAGCATTTT; CDR3 protein: CASSEPSGLGNQPQHF; D gene: .; V gene: TRBV10-1; clone size: .; J gene: TRBJ1-5
CDR3 DNA: TGTGCCAGCAGCTTAACTGGGCCCATCGGGGAGCTGTTTTTT; CDR3 protein: CASSLTGPIGELFF; D gene: .; V gene: TRBV7-8; clone size: .; J gene: TRBJ2-2
CDR3 DNA: TGTGCCAGCTCACCGTCGGCAGGGGTAAATCAAGAGACCCAGTACTTC; CDR3 protein: CASSPSAGVNQETQYF; D gene: .; V gene: TRBV18; clone size: many; J gene: TRBJ2-5
CDR3 DNA: TGTGCCAGCAGCGTAGGTGGGACAGGGGTCGGGTATGGCTACACCTTC; CDR3 protein: CASSVGGTGVGYGYTF; D gene: TRBD1; V gene: TRBV9; clone size: .; J gene: TRBJ1-2
CDR3 DNA: TGTGCCAGTAGTATTGGGACAGGGGGCGCCGACCCCTCTGGCTACACCTTC; CDR3 protein: CASSIGTGGADPSGYTF; D gene: TRBD1; V gene: TRBV19; clone size: .; J gene: TRBJ1-2
CDR3 DNA: TGTGCCAGTAGTACTCGGGGGGCCTCAGGGACAGGGCTGGAGACCCAGTACTTC; CDR3 protein: CASSTRGASGTGLETQYF; D gene: TRBD1; V gene: TRBV19; clone size: .; J gene: TRBJ2-5
CDR3 DNA: TGTGCCAGTAGCCCGTTGAGGGCGAACACTGAAGCTTTCTTT; CDR3 protein: CASSPLRANTEAFF; D gene: .; V gene: TRBV19; clone size: .; J gene: TRBJ1-1
CDR3 DNA: TGTGCCAGTAGTAACAGGGGGAACACTGAAGCTTTCTTT; CDR3 protein: CASSNRGNTEAFF; D gene: TRBD1; V gene: TRBV19; clone size: .; J gene: TRBJ1-1
CDR3 DNA: TGTGCCAGCTCACCCCAGACAGGGTACAATGAGCAGTTCTTC; CDR3 protein: CASSPQTGYNEQFF; D gene: TRBD1; V gene: TRBV18; clone size: .; J gene: TRBJ2-1
CDR3 DNA: TGTGCCAGTAGTTCGAGGGGGGGCGGCCCCTCCTACGAGCAGTACTTC; CDR3 protein: CASSSRGGGPSYEQYF; D gene: .; V gene: TRBV19; clone size: .; J gene: TRBJ2-7
CDR3 DNA: TGTGCCAGCAGCCAAGAAAGGGGGACTAGCGGGGGGATTCAAGAGCAGTACTTC; CDR3 protein: CASSQERGTSGGIQEQYF; D gene: TRBD2; V gene: TRBV4-2; clone size: .; J gene: TRBJ2-7
CDR3 DNA: TGTGCCAGCTCAATTGGGACTAGCGGGAGGGTTGAGCAGTTCTTC; CDR3 protein: CASSIGTSGRVEQFF; D gene: TRBD2; V gene: TRBV24-1; clone size: .; J gene: TRBJ2-1
CDR3 DNA: TGTGCCAGCAGCTCCCGGACTAGCGGGGGGACCGGGGAGCTGTTTTTT; CDR3 protein: CASSSRTSGGTGELFF; D gene: TRBD2; V gene: TRBV7-6; clone size: .; J gene: TRBJ2-2
CDR3 DNA: TGTGCCAGCAGTCCGGACAGGGTGGGGACCCAGTACTTC; CDR3 protein: CASSPDRVGTQYF; D gene: TRBD1; V gene: TRBV27; clone size: few; J gene: TRBJ2-5
CDR3 DNA: TGTGCCTGGAGTTCGTACAGGGGCGACGAGCAGTACTTC; CDR3 protein: CAWSSYRGDEQYF; D gene: TRBD1; V gene: TRBV30; clone size: .; J gene: TRBJ2-7
CDR3 DNA: TGTGCCAGCAGCCAGGGACTAGCGGGGGGGCTCGGAGAGACCCAGTACTTC; CDR3 protein: CASSQGLAGGLGETQYF; D gene: TRBD2; V gene: TRBV3-1/TRBV3-2; clone size: .; J gene: TRBJ2-5
CDR3 DNA: TGTGCCAGCAGTTTTGGTCGGCAGGGTTATGGCTACACCTTC; CDR3 protein: CASSFGRQGYGYTF; D gene: .; V gene: TRBV27; clone size: .; J gene: TRBJ1-2
CDR3 DNA: TGTGCCAGCAGCTTCCTAGCGGGGGGGACCGGGGAGCTGTTTTTT; CDR3 protein: CASSFLAGGTGELFF; D gene: TRBD2; V gene: TRBV7-2; clone size: .; J gene: TRBJ2-2
CDR3 DNA: TGTGCCAGCAGCCCCCGGGACAGGGCGAACACTGAAGCTTTCTTT; CDR3 protein: CASSPRDRANTEAFF; D gene: TRBD1; V gene: TRBV9; clone size: few; J gene: TRBJ1-1
CDR3 DNA: TGTGCCATCAGTGGACAGGGAGTTGGAGAGACCCAGTACTTC; CDR3 protein: CAISGQGVGETQYF; D gene: TRBD1; V gene: TRBV10-3; clone size: .; J gene: TRBJ2-5
CDR3 DNA: TGTGCCAGCAGCGAACCCAGGGGTGCAACTAATGAAAAACTGTTTTTT; CDR3 protein: CASSEPRGATNEKLFF; D gene: .; V gene: TRBV28; clone size: .; J gene: TRBJ1-4